What follows are 15 T cell receptor beta chains derived from one specimen sequenced in a study of TIL therapy for anti-PD-1-resistant metastatic lung cancer. The immunoSEQ assay was v3. Produced via immunoSEQ multiplex PCR; TCRdb's table is partial and in-frame only. The top ten clones hold more than 4.5% of a sample with about 46,000 clones, about 86% of them seen once. Time point defined: pre-treatment sample, taken before nivolumab and TIL therapy. The sequenced sample was blood, obtained at baseline. These receptors were collected from a person between 30 and 80 years old with non-small cell lung cancer.

The rearrangement joins TRBV15 to TRBJ2-5, with 7 bases matching TRBD1. CDR1 is LNHNV, CDR2 YYDKDF, per germline (reference sequence). The CDR3 runs to 16 residues. The trim removed 5 bases at V and 2 bases at J, leaving 11 bases unmatched. This CDR3 reads CATSRGQAKGQETQYF. CDR3 nucleotide sequence: TGTGCCACCAGCCGCGGACAGGCCAAGGGGCAAGAGACCCAGTACTTC.

The V call is TRBV28, the J call TRBJ2-1; D may correspond to TRBD1 or TRBD2 (5 bases each). Germline V gene sequence: CDR1 MDHEN, CDR2 SYDVKM. Trimming took 6 bases from V and 9 from J, leaving 12 bases between them. This CDR3 contains 12 residues. The CDR3 loop reads CASSGTSGEQFF. CDR3 nucleotides: TGTGCCAGCAGCGGGACCTCGGGTGAGCAGTTCTTC. The full variable domain, in which reference TRBV28 and TRBJ2-1 provide the parts outside the CDR3, is DVKVTQSSRYLVKRTGEKVFLECVQDMDHENMFWYRQDPGLGLRLIYFSYDVKMKEKGDIPEGYSVSREKKERFSLILESASTNQTSMYLCASSGTSGEQFFGPGTRLTVL.

With respect to this clone: The same CDR3 arises from other DNA sequences in this sample as well. The V gene is TRBV11-2, the J gene TRBJ2-5; no reliable D call. CDR3 length: 11 residues. Per germline, CDR1 SGHAT and CDR2 FQNNGV. Trimming stripped 1 base from V and 4 bases from J, with 1 base between. As DNA, the CDR3 is TGTGCCAGCAGCTTAGGAGAGACCCAGTACTTC. This sequence encodes CASSLGETQYF.

The gene calls are TRBV28 and TRBJ2-7; D is perhaps TRBD2 (6 bases). Germline-derived CDR1 and CDR2 are MDHEN and SYDVKM. The CDR3 length is 12 residues. Trimming took off 5 bases at V and 2 bases at J, with 7 bases between the two ends. The CDR3 DNA reads TGTGCCAGCAGTGGGACTGCCTACGAGCAGTACTTC. This codes for CASSGTAYEQYF. Combining the CDR3 with reference TRBV28 and TRBJ2-7 gives the whole variable domain DVKVTQSSRYLVKRTGEKVFLECVQDMDHENMFWYRQDPGLGLRLIYFSYDVKMKEKGDIPEGYSVSREKKERFSLILESASTNQTSMYLCASSGTAYEQYFGPGTRLTVT.

This sequence joins TRBV4-3 and TRBJ2-2, with TRBD2 identical over 9 bases. The CDR3 contains 18 residues. J lost 3 bases, V lost 0 bases, and 8 bases had no gene match. CDR1 and CDR2 (germline): LGHNA, YSLEER. The CDR3 DNA sequence: TGCGCCAGCAGCCAAGATCTAGCGGGGAGCTCCTACACCGGGGAGCTGTTTTTT. It specifies CASSQDLAGSSYTGELFF.

The chain combines TRBV6-6 with TRBJ2-5; tentatively, D is TRBD2 (5 bases). Germline loops: CDR1 MNHNY, CDR2 SVGAGI (reference sequence). The V gene lost 7 bases and the J gene lost 1 base, with 7 bases spanning the gap. The CDR3 is made up of 12 amino acids. The CDR3 region is CASTGSQETQYF. CDR3 nucleotide sequence: TGTGCCAGCACTGGGAGCCAAGAGACCCAGTACTTC.

V gene TRBV12-3 or TRBV12-4 combines with J gene TRBJ2-1; D unclear. V lost 5 bases, J lost 5 bases, and 10 bases lay in between. The CDR3 spans 13 residues. CDR3 sequence (DNA): TGTGCCAGCAGTCCCCGTCGGGACAATGAGCAGTTCTTC. Translating it yields CASSPRRDNEQFF.

The chain couples TRBV9 to TRBJ2-7; D may be TRBD1 (5 bases). The germline CDR1 and CDR2 sequences are SGDLS and YYNGEE. The CDR3 loop spans 14 amino acids. V was clipped by 4 bases and J by 2 bases, with 13 bases between them. CDR3 in amino acids: CASSPPGATYEQYF. The CDR3 nucleotides are TGTGCCAGCAGCCCCCCTGGGGCCACCTACGAGCAGTACTTC.

This clone was counted between two and nine times. The chain recombines TRBV6-5 with TRBJ2-2; TRBD2 aligns across 8 bases. CDR3 length equals 14 residues. From germline, CDR1 is MNHEY and CDR2 SVGAGI. J lost 1 base, V lost 7 bases, and 2 bases had no gene match. In nucleotides, the CDR3 is TGTGCCAGCACCAGCGGGGGGAACACCGGGGAGCTGTTTTTT. This gives the protein CASTSGGNTGELFF.

The chain employs TRBV7-8 and TRBJ1-5; perhaps TRBD1 as D (5 bases). The germline gives CDR1 SGHVS, CDR2 FQNEAQ. The V end lost 5 bases, the J end lost 6 bases, and 8 bases lay between the germline ends. This CDR3 has 12 amino acids. The CDR3 DNA sequence: TGTGCCAGCAGCCAGACAGCTCAGCCCCAGCATTTT. It yields the protein CASSQTAQPQHF.

This clone appeared once. This CDR3 reads CASSQDGEQYF. The CDR3 DNA reads TGTGCCAGCTCACAGGACGGCGAGCAGTACTTC. The chain links TRBV18 to TRBJ2-7; D is uncertain. The CDR3 runs 11 residues. Per the germline V gene, CDR1 is KGHSH and CDR2 is LQKENI. V lost 4 bases, J lost 6 bases, and 7 bases lay in between.

The chain joins TRBV7-2 to TRBJ2-7, with 8 bases lining up with TRBD1. Germline-derived CDR1 and CDR2 are SGHTA and FQGNSA. The CDR3 extends over 15 amino acids. The V segment lost 7 bases and the J segment 2 bases; nucleotides outside the gene matches: 10. CDR3 sequence reads: CASNPQGQATYEQYF. The DNA of the CDR3 is TGTGCCAGCAACCCCCAGGGACAGGCAACCTACGAGCAGTACTTC.

CDR3 in amino acids: CASSQVIYEQFF. In nucleotides, the CDR3 is TGTGCCAGCAGCCAAGTTATTTATGAGCAGTTCTTC. The chain joins TRBV14 to TRBJ2-1; no reliable D call. The germline V gene has CDR1 SGHDN and CDR2 FVKESK. The germline V and J ends were trimmed by 1 base and 8 bases, with 6 bases remaining between them. The CDR3 contains 12 residues. Complete variable domain (other parts from reference TRBV14 and TRBJ2-1): EAGVTQFPSHSVIEKGQTVTLRCDPISGHDNLYWYRRVMGKEIKFLLHFVKESKQDESGMPNNRFLAERTGGTYSTLKVQPAELEDSGVYFCASSQVIYEQFFGPGTRLTVL.

This chain uses TRBV19 with TRBJ2-3; D unresolved. This CDR3 contains 13 residues. V lost 1 base and J 0 bases, leaving 2 bases between the germline ends. Germline V CDR1 and CDR2: LNHDA, SQIVND (reference sequence). CDR3 sequence: CASSIGSTDTQYF. CDR3 coding DNA: TGTGCCAGTAGTATAGGTAGCACAGATACGCAGTATTTT.

V gene TRBV6-6 combines with J gene TRBJ2-5, with TRBD2 matching 9 bases. The CDR3 contains 15 residues. Germline CDR1 and CDR2: MNHNY and SVGAGI (reference sequence). V lost 2 bases and J lost 5; bases outside the gene matches: 6. CDR3 sequence reads: CASSYGGRVGETQYF. The CDR3 coding sequence is TGTGCCAGCAGTTACGGCGGGAGGGTCGGGGAGACCCAGTACTTC.